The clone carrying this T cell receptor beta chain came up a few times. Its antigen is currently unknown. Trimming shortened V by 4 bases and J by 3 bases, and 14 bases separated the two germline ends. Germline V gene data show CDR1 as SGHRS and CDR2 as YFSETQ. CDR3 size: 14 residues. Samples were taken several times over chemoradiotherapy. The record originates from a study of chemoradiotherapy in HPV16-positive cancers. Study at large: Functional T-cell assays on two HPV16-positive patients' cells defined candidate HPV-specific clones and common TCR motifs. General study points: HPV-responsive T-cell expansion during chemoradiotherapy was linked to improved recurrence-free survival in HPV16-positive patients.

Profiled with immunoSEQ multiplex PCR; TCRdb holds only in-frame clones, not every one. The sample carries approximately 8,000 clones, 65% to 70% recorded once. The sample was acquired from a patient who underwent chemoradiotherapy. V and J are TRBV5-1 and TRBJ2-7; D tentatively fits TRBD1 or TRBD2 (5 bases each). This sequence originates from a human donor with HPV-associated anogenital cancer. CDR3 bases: TGCGCCAGCAGCCCTGGGGACGCCGGCTACGAGCAGTACTTC. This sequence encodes CASSPGDAGYEQYF.